This entry concerns a single T cell receptor (beta chain). What it recognizes is unknown. To make TCR beta libraries, researchers used iRepertoire HTBI primers and Arm-PCR of CDR3 regions. MiXCR, applied by TCRdb to the multiplex PCR reads, yields one record per CDR3 protein. The data contain approximately 470,000 distinct CDR3 sequences, roughly 17% of them singletons. The sample originates from a study of regulatory T cells in long-lasting Graves disease. The time point: newly diagnosed GD, antithyroid drugs for less than 3 months. PBMC-derived RNA was used for the TCR library. Broader study findings: Authors noted too few samples as a limitation. With approximately 2,800 shared public clonotypes, persistent patients exceeded new patients, who shared just over 950.

Trimming took 1 base from V and 3 from J; bases not matched to a gene: 4. The CDR3 is made up of 15 amino acids. The sample was also linked to a second study, of T cells in Graves' hyperthyroidism and ophthalmopathy. That paper states: The majority of expanded thyroid clonotypes above 0.001 also appeared in blood. Model output signaled ophthalmopathy a median roughly 6 months ahead of onset.

Here the sequenced sample was peripheral blood mononuclear cells (PBMCs), taken at new diagnosis, from a patient treated with antithyroid drugs. This receptor was taken from a man in his forties with Graves disease. The gene calls are TRBV12-3 or TRBV12-4 and TRBJ2-7, with 9 bases aligning to TRBD2. CDR3 nucleotides: TGTGCCAGCAGTTTAGTGCCTAGCGGGAACTACGAGCAGTACTTC. This sequence encodes CASSLVPSGNYEQYF.